This TCR beta chain was profiled in a study of blood T cells in healthy people across ages. Regarding the study as a whole: Diversity of TCR beta per million T cells declined in a roughly linear way with age. Diversity figures derived from one million T cells were judged to underestimate the true value.

Through a sample-barcoded 5' primer and a J-beta primer mix, a second PCR was run for about 6 to 11 cycles. Carrying 12 random nucleotides, a template-switch adaptor labeled each individual cDNA molecule. A single record per CDR3 protein comes from TCRdb applying MiXCR to the 5' RACE reads. The sample consists of approximately 1,000,000 distinct CDR3 sequences, 40% to 55% of them appearing once. Isolating PBMCs gave at least 7 million of these cells per sample. About this clonotype itself: Its target is not known.

The source is a woman aged 60-75 years in good health. Sequencing used blood.

The CDR3 sequence is CSVERAGGKYNEQFF. DNA for the CDR3: TGCAGCGTTGAGCGAGCGGGAGGGAAATACAATGAGCAGTTCTTC. This rearrangement joins TRBV29-1 to TRBJ2-1; TRBD2 matches 10 bases. The CDR3 consists of 15 residues. Germline trimming cut 3 bases from V and 4 bases from J; bases unmatched to any gene: 6. The germline V gene encodes CDR1 SQVTM and CDR2 ANQGSEA.